These 12 T cell receptor beta chains came from one sample sequenced in a study of shared clonotypes between healthy human individuals. Generated by immunoSEQ multiplex PCR, the TCRdb table keeps only in-frame clones and is missing some. The data show around 99,000 clones, 68% seen once. Source material: memory CD8+ T cells sorted from blood. Sample subset: CD45RO+ cells pooled with CCR7-negative TemRA cells. These receptor sequences come from a man aged 25-40 years in good health.

This clone occurred a few times. The J gene is TRBJ1-3, the V gene TRBV4-2, with 7 bases lining up with TRBD1. The CDR3 totals 14 residues. V lost 4 bases and J lost 6; bases outside the gene matches: 6. CDR1 and CDR2 (germline): LGHNA, YNFKEQ. The CDR3 region has the DNA TGTGCCAGCAGCCCAGGACAGGAACCAAACACCATATATTTT. It specifies CASSPGQEPNTIYF.

This chain links TRBV6-4 with TRBJ2-1; D gene uncertain. Per germline, CDR1 MRHNA and CDR2 SNTAGT. The CDR3 is 15 residues long. Trimming cost V 0 bases and J 4 bases, with 10 bases left between them. The CDR3 loop is CASSDSISGYNEQFF. In DNA, the CDR3 is TGTGCCAGCAGTGACTCGATAAGTGGATACAATGAGCAGTTCTTC.

This chain joins TRBV25-1 and TRBJ1-2; perhaps TRBD1 as D (6 bases). The CDR3 contains 16 residues. The V gene's germline CDR1 is MGHDK and CDR2 SYGVNS. Trimming took 2 bases from V and 3 from J, leaving 16 bases between them. The CDR3 DNA sequence: TGTGCCAGCAGTGAACCCGCCGGGGACAACCACTATGGCTACACCTTC. Its protein is CASSEPAGDNHYGYTF.

The chain couples TRBV30 to TRBJ1-5, with TRBD1 as a possible D gene (5 bases). Per the germline V gene, CDR1 is GTSNPN and CDR2 is SVGIG (reference sequence). CDR3 length: 14 amino acids. V was trimmed by 4 bases and J by 4 bases, leaving 14 bases between them. The CDR3 region has the DNA TGTGCCTGGACCCGGTCAGGGCCTAATCAGCCCCAGCATTTT. Translation gives CAWTRSGPNQPQHF.

The chain has TRBV29-1 and TRBJ2-3; TRBD2 agrees at 9 bases. Germline CDR1 is SQVTM and CDR2 is ANQGSEA. This CDR3 has 17 amino acids. V lost 3 bases to trimming and J lost 4 bases; unmatched junction nucleotides: 14. CDR3 coding DNA: TGCAGCGTTGAGAGTCTCGGCGGGAGGGCCAGCGCAGATACGCAGTATTTT. Protein sequence: CSVESLGGRASADTQYF.

The J gene is TRBJ1-5, the V gene TRBV6-1, with D perhaps TRBD1 (6 bases). The CDR3 runs to 17 residues. The V and J ends lost 0 bases and 7 bases respectively, with 19 bases between them. CDR1 and CDR2 from the germline V gene are MNHNS and SASEGT. CDR3 nucleotides: TGTGCCAGCAGTGAAGCGCTTCGGGGGGGCTTAGAGCAGCCCCAGCATTTT. Residues: CASSEALRGGLEQPQHF.

V is TRBV7-9 and J is TRBJ2-1; 9 nucleotides align to TRBD2. CDR3 length equals 17 residues. V lost 5 bases, J lost 4 bases, and 12 bases stayed unmatched. Germline CDR1 is SEHNR and CDR2 is FQNEAQ (reference sequence). CDR3 region: CASSPPMREGPYNEQFF. CDR3 bases: TGTGCCAGCAGCCCGCCTATGCGGGAGGGCCCTTACAATGAGCAGTTCTTC. Full variable domain (rest looked up from reference TRBV7-9 and TRBJ2-1): DTGVSQNPRHKITKRGQNVTFRCDPISEHNRLYWYRQTLGQGPEFLTYFQNEAQLEKSRLLSDRFSAERPKGSFSTLEIQRTEQGDSAMYLCASSPPMREGPYNEQFFGPGTRLTVL.

The chain links TRBV6-4 to TRBJ2-1; D tentatively reads TRBD1 or TRBD2 (5 bases each). Germline CDR1 is MRHNA and CDR2 is SNTAGT. V was clipped by 0 bases and J by 15 bases, with 18 bases between them. The CDR3 is 14 amino acids. DNA for the CDR3: TGTGCCAGCAGTGACTCGATGGAGAGTCCGGGGCGGTTCTTC. Its translation is CASSDSMESPGRFF.

The chain has TRBV2 and TRBJ2-1, with D perhaps TRBD1 (5 bases). V lost 6 bases and J lost 8, with 11 bases in between. CDR1 and CDR2 (germline): SNHLY, FYNNEI. The CDR3 is made up of 12 amino acids. CDR3: CASRVDSYEQFF. The CDR3 DNA follows: TGTGCCAGCAGAGTAGACAGCTATGAGCAGTTCTTC.

This chain links TRBV5-4 with TRBJ2-7; 9 bases map to TRBD1. V shed 3 bases, J shed 4 bases, and the junction held 8 bases outside the gene matches. The CDR3 totals 15 residues. Germline V CDR1 and CDR2: SGHNT, YYREEE (reference sequence). The CDR3 sequence is CASSSPGQGLYEQYF. CDR3 nucleotides: TGTGCCAGCAGCTCCCCGGGACAGGGACTATACGAGCAGTACTTC.

CDR3 region: CASSPSPRGDTQYF. CDR3 nucleotides: TGTGCCAGCAGCCCCTCCCCCCGGGGCGATACGCAGTATTTT. J is TRBJ2-3 and V is TRBV11-2; possibly TRBD1 or TRBD2 for D (5 bases each). This CDR3 has 14 residues. Trimming took off 5 bases at V and 6 bases at J, with 15 bases between the two ends. Germline V gene sequence: CDR1 SGHAT, CDR2 FQNNGV.

This chain connects TRBV18 to TRBJ2-5; D is unclear. This CDR3 region has 14 residues. Trimming shortened V by 0 bases and J by 2 bases, and 7 bases separated the two germline ends. Germline CDR1 and CDR2: KGHSH and LQKENI. CDR3 amino acids: CASSPPAGQETQYF. The CDR3 nucleotides are TGTGCCAGCTCACCACCGGCAGGTCAAGAGACCCAGTACTTC.